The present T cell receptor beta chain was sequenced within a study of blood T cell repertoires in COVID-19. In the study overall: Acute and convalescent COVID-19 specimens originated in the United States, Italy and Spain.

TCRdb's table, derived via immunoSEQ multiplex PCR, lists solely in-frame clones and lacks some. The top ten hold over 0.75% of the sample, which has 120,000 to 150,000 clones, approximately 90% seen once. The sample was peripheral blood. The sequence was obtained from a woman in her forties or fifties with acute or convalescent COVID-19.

CDR3 amino acids: CASGLATFQQGEGYTF. The DNA for the CDR3 is TGTGCTAGTGGTTTGGCAACCTTCCAACAGGGAGAAGGCTACACCTTC. V gene TRBV12-5 combines with J gene TRBJ1-2, with a weak D call TRBD1 (6 bases). The CDR3 runs to 16 residues. Germline values: CDR1 LGHNT, CDR2 FRNRAP. V gave up 1 base and J gave up 8 bases, with 20 bases separating them.